This TCR beta chain was identified during a study of blood T cell repertoires in COVID-19. V was clipped by 0 bases and J by 5 bases; unmatched bases: 2. Per germline, CDR1 MNHEY and CDR2 SVGAGI. CDR3 length: 14 residues. How the authors handled the data: Estimation of nucleated cell counts relied on the amplification of reference gene primers. Here immunoSEQ multiplex PCR was the method, and the copy in TCRdb shows in-frame clones only, minus some. Clone size and the V and J calls come from that table; the DNA yielded D and trimming. The sample lists around 130,000 clones; approximately 90% were seen once.

Input material: peripheral blood. This chain joins TRBV6-5 and TRBJ2-5; 8 nucleotides line up with TRBD1. This receptor was taken from a woman aged 45-59 years with acute or convalescent COVID-19. CDR3 region: CASSYSRQGETQYF. CDR3 DNA sequence: TGTGCCAGCAGTTACTCTCGACAGGGGGAGACCCAGTACTTC.